The 13 T cell receptor beta chains listed next were all sequenced from one sample in a study of blood T cell repertoires in COVID-19. Data came from immunoSEQ multiplex PCR; TCRdb stores just in-frame clones and leaves some out. Of roughly 180,000 clones listed, 86% are singletons. Material for sequencing was PBMCs or T cells enriched from blood (not recorded which). These receptor sequences come from a woman aged 25 to 39 who had recovered from COVID-19.

The chain is built from TRBV28 and TRBJ2-7; 8 bases agree with TRBD2. Germline CDR1 is MDHEN and CDR2 is SYDVKM. This CDR3 contains 13 residues. The J segment lost 6 bases and the V segment lost 3 bases, leaving 4 bases of the junction unmatched. The CDR3 nucleotides read TGTGCCAGCAGTTTCGGACTAGCAGCCGAGCAGTACTTC. Translating gives CASSFGLAAEQYF.

V and J are TRBV5-6 and TRBJ2-2; D uncertain. With 4 bases removed from V and 3 bases from J, the gap between germline ends came to 7 bases. CDR1 is SGHDT and CDR2 is YYEEEE in the germline V gene. This CDR3 comprises 13 residues. CDR3: CASSPSYTGELFF. CDR3 sequence (DNA): TGTGCCAGCAGCCCATCATACACCGGGGAGCTGTTTTTT.

The rearrangement joins TRBV5-6 to TRBJ2-1; D is perhaps TRBD1 (6 bases). V was clipped by 0 bases and J by 3 bases, with 7 bases between them. Germline assignment: CDR1 SGHDT and CDR2 YYEEEE. This CDR3 region has 14 residues. For the CDR3, the DNA is TGTGCCAGCAGCTTGGTACAGGGCTACAATGAGCAGTTCTTC. Translated, it gives CASSLVQGYNEQFF.

The chain uses TRBV18 and TRBJ1-2; possible D gene TRBD1, 5 bases. The CDR3 is 14 amino acids. Trimming took 8 bases from V and 3 from J, leaving 16 bases between them. Germline CDR1 KGHSH, CDR2 LQKENI. The CDR3 coding sequence is TGTGCCAGCACAACAGAACAGGTGTACTATGGCTACACCTTC. Translating gives CASTTEQVYYGYTF.

The chain has TRBV28 and TRBJ2-2; D might be TRBD1 (5 bases). The V end lost 8 bases, the J end lost 0 bases, and 13 bases lay between the germline ends. Germline V lookup: CDR1 MDHEN, CDR2 SYDVKM. The CDR3 totals 15 residues. CDR3 coding DNA: TGTGCCAGCGCCTCGGACACACCGAACACCGGGGAGCTGTTTTTT. As protein: CASASDTPNTGELFF.

V usage is TRBV9 and J usage is TRBJ1-3; possible D gene TRBD1, 5 bases. The CDR3 loop spans 17 amino acids. CDR1 and CDR2 from the germline V gene are SGDLS and YYNGEE. V gave up 0 bases and J gave up 0 bases, with 13 bases separating them. The CDR3 here is CASSVGTGVASGNTIYF. As DNA, the CDR3 is TGTGCCAGCAGCGTAGGAACAGGTGTCGCCTCTGGAAACACCATATATTTT.

The chain couples TRBV19 to TRBJ2-2, with 7 bases lining up with TRBD1. Germline values: CDR1 LNHDA, CDR2 SQIVND (reference sequence). The CDR3 is 16 amino acids. V shed 11 bases, J shed 2 bases, and the junction held 14 bases outside the gene matches. The CDR3 DNA follows: TGTGCCTGTGCAGGACAGGACTTTCTAAACACCGGGGAGCTGTTTTTT. Translated: CACAGQDFLNTGELFF.

In DNA form, the CDR3 reads TGTGCCAGCTCACCGCAGGCCTCCGCTGAAGCTTTCTTT. Translating it yields CASSPQASAEAFF. The chain links TRBV18 to TRBJ1-1, with D uncertain. V shed 3 bases and J shed 6 bases, with 11 bases lying between them. Looked up from germline, CDR1 is KGHSH and CDR2 is LQKENI. The CDR3 covers 13 residues. The variable domain in full, with the rest retrieved from reference TRBV18 and TRBJ1-1, is NAGVMQNPRHLVRRRGQEARLRCSPMKGHSHVYWYRQLPEEGLKFMVYLQKENIIDESGMPKERFSAEFPKEGPSILRIQQVVRGDSAAYFCASSPQASAEAFFGQGTRLTVV.

The chain links TRBV28 to TRBJ2-2; D unresolved. V was pared by 7 bases and J by 6 bases, with 15 bases between. The CDR3 has 14 amino acids. Germline CDR1 is MDHEN and CDR2 is SYDVKM. CDR3: CASTPPRWSGELFF. The CDR3 nucleotides read TGTGCCAGCACCCCTCCTCGGTGGTCCGGGGAGCTGTTTTTT.

This chain joins TRBV6-1 and TRBJ1-1; D is perhaps TRBD1 (6 bases). CDR1 and CDR2 from the germline V gene are MNHNS and SASEGT. The CDR3 sequence is 14 residues long. V was cut by 2 bases and J by 6 bases, with 13 bases left in between. The CDR3 loop is CASSEHREGAEAFF. The CDR3 DNA reads as TGTGCCAGCAGTGAACACAGGGAAGGGGCTGAAGCTTTCTTT.

The chain combines TRBV6-5 with TRBJ1-2, with TRBD1 matching 7 bases. The CDR3 is 14 amino acids. Germline CDR1 reads MNHEY; CDR2 reads SVGAGI. The junction had 8 bases not matched to a gene; V was cut back by 2 bases and J by 8 bases. The CDR3 reads CASSYGGGGQGYTF. In DNA form, the CDR3 reads TGTGCCAGCAGTTACGGTGGAGGGGGCCAAGGCTACACCTTC.

This CDR3 reads CASSLLAGGRLDTQYF. CDR3 sequence (DNA): TGTGCCAGCAGCTTACTAGCGGGAGGTCGGTTGGATACGCAGTATTTT. The chain links TRBV7-2 to TRBJ2-3; TRBD2 matches 11 bases. Germline CDR1 reads SGHTA; CDR2 reads FQGNSA. The length of the CDR3 is 16 residues. J was trimmed by 6 bases and V by 2 bases; bases with no gene match: 7.

The chain recombines TRBV28 with TRBJ1-5; possible D gene TRBD1, 5 bases. Trimming pared 4 bases from V and 1 base from J, leaving 11 bases between. The CDR3 is 15 residues long. Germline V CDR1 and CDR2: MDHEN, SYDVKM. The CDR3 is CASSSPDRSNQPQHF. DNA of the CDR3: TGTGCCAGCAGTTCTCCCGACAGAAGCAATCAGCCCCAGCATTTT.